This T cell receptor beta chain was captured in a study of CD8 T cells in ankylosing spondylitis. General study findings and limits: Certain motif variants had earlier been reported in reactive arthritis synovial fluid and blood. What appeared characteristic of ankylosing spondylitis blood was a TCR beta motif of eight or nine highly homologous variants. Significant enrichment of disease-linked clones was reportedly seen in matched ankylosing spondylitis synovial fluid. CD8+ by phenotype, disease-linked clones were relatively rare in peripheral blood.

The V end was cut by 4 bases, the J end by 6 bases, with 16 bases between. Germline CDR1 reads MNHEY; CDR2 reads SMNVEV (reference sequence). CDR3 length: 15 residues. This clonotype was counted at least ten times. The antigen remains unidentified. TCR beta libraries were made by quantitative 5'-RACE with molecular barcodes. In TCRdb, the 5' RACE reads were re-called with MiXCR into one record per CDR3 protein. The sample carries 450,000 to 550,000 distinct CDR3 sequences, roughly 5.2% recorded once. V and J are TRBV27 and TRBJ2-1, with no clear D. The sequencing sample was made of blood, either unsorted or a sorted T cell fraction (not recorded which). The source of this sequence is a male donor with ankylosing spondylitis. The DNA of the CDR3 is TGTGCCAGCAGTTGGAAGCAAACGGCCGGCAATGAGCAGTTCTTC. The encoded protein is CASSWKQTAGNEQFF.